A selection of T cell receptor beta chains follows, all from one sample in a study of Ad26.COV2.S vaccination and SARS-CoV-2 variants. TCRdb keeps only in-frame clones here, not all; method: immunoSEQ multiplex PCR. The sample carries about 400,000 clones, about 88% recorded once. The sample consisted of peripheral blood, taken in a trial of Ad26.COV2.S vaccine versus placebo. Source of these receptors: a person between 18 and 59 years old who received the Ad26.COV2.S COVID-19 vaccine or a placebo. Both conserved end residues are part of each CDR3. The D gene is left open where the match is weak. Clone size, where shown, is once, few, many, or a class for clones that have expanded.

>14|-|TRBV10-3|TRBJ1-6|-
CAISERGENSPLHF
TGTGCCATCAGCGAGCGGGGGGAGAATTCACCCCTCCACTTT
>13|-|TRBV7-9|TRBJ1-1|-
CASSLSQNTEAFF
TGTGCCAGCAGCTTATCACAGAACACTGAAGCTTTCTTT
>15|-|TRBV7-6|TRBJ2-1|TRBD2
CASSLDSGGHNEQFF
TGTGCCAGCAGCTTGGATTCGGGGGGGCACAATGAGCAGTTCTTC
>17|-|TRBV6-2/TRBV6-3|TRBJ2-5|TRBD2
CASSSPEGAGEAETQYF
TGTGCCAGCAGTTCCCCCGAGGGAGCGGGGGAGGCAGAGACCCAGTACTTC
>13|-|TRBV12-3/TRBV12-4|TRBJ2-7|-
CASSLLRGNEQYF
TGTGCCAGCAGTTTGTTGCGGGGAAACGAGCAGTACTTC
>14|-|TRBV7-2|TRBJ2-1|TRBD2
CASSLASGSNEQFF
TGTGCCAGCAGCTTAGCTAGCGGGAGTAATGAGCAGTTCTTC
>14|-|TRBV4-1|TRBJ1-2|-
CASSPQGFNYGYTF
TGCGCCAGCAGCCCCCAGGGCTTTAACTATGGCTACACCTTC
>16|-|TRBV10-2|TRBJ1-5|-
CASSESPGFRNQPQHF
TGCGCCAGCAGTGAGTCGCCGGGGTTCCGCAATCAGCCCCAGCATTTT
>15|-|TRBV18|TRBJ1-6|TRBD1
CASSPESTGLSPLHF
TGTGCCAGCTCACCAGAGTCGACAGGGCTTTCACCCCTCCACTTT
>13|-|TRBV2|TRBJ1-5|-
CASSLLGDQPQHF
TGTGCCAGCAGCCTGTTGGGGGATCAGCCCCAGCATTTT
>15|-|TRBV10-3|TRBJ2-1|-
CAISDPSRGHNEQFF
TGTGCCATCAGTGACCCCTCGCGGGGGCACAATGAGCAGTTCTTC
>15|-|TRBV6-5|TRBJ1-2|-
CASIATGGGYYGYTF
TGTGCCAGCATTGCGACTGGGGGAGGGTACTATGGCTACACCTTC
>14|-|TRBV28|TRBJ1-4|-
CASSSGAANEKLFF
TGTGCCAGCAGTTCCGGGGCTGCTAATGAAAAACTGTTTTTT
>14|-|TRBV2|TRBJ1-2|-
CASSTRDEHYGYTF
TGTGCCAGCAGTACCCGGGACGAACACTATGGCTACACCTTC
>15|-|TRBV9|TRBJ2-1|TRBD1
CASSPGGQGVNEQFF
TGTGCCAGCAGCCCAGGGGGACAGGGGGTCAATGAGCAGTTCTTC
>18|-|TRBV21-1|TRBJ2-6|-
CASSKGKGSPSLANVLTF
TGTGCCAGCAGCAAAGGAAAAGGCAGCCCCTCACTCGCCAACGTCCTGACTTTC
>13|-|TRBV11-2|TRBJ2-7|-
CASSLGGTYEQYF
TGTGCCAGCAGCTTAGGTGGGACCTACGAGCAGTACTTC
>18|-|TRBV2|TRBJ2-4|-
CASSESGGGAQAKNIQYF
TGTGCCAGCAGTGAATCAGGAGGGGGGGCACAAGCCAAAAACATTCAGTACTTC
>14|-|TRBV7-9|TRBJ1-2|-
CASSLSLLGDGYTF
TGTGCCAGCAGCTTGAGTCTATTAGGTGATGGCTACACCTTC
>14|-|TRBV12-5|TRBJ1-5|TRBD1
CASGLTGGSQPQHF
TGTGCTAGTGGTTTGACAGGGGGAAGTCAGCCCCAGCATTTT
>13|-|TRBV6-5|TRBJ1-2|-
CASSLSGSYGYTF
TGTGCCAGCAGTTTGTCAGGCTCCTATGGCTACACCTTC
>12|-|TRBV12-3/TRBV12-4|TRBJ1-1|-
CASSLGNTEAFF
TGTGCCAGCAGTTTGGGGAACACTGAAGCTTTCTTT
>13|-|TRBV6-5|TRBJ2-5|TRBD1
CASSLTGEETQYF
TGTGCCAGCAGTTTGACAGGGGAAGAGACCCAGTACTTC
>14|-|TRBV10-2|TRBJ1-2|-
CASSATRTYYGYTF
TGCGCCAGCAGTGCTACACGAACCTACTATGGCTACACCTTC
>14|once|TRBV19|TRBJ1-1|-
CASTPGAGGTEAFF
TGTGCCAGTACCCCCGGGGCCGGGGGCACTGAAGCTTTCTTT
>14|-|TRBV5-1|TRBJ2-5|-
CASSSGNIQETQYF
TGCGCCAGCAGCTCGGGGAATATACAAGAGACCCAGTACTTC